The clone carrying this T cell receptor (beta chain) was recorded only once. Its specificity is not known. This sample is drawn from a study of cytomegalovirus exposure and HLA in healthy donors. Study information: The early release's HLA-typed donors yielded tens of millions of unique TCRs.

60 Vbeta and 13 Jbeta primers were used in PCR. Profiled with immunoSEQ multiplex PCR; TCRdb holds only in-frame clones, not every one. The top ten clones hold roughly 1.3% of a sample with more than 110,000 clones, approximately 70% of them seen once. V shed 0 bases and J shed 11 bases, with 19 bases lying between them. This CDR3 comprises 15 residues. The germline CDR1 and CDR2 sequences are LGHNA and YSLEER. Study-level points and caveats: In vitro testing confirmed a few CMV-associated chains as specific for CMV antigens. Sequencing had likely introduced a cluster of highly shared sequence variants as an artifact.

Sequencing was carried out using PBMCs. The chain has TRBV4-3 and TRBJ1-1; no clear D. This TCR was recovered from a woman aged 40 to 50 in good health and CMV-seronegative. CDR3: CASSQDSGGEGVAFF. For the CDR3, the DNA is TGCGCCAGCAGCCAAGATTCAGGTGGGGAGGGTGTCGCTTTCTTT.